This T cell receptor (beta chain) derives from a study of CD8 T cells in ankylosing spondylitis. Study-level findings and limits: Seemingly characteristic of ankylosing spondylitis blood was a TCR beta motif consisting of about 8 highly homologous variants. Disease-linked clones, CD8+, were relatively rare in peripheral blood. Matched synovial fluid from ankylosing spondylitis patients was reported to be enriched for disease-linked clones.

It was by quantitative 5'-RACE with molecular barcodes that TCR beta libraries were made. Via MiXCR, TCRdb re-called the 5' RACE reads, giving one row per CDR3 protein. The sample records under 400,000 distinct CDR3 sequences, around a tenth being singletons. A remark on this clonotype: Its antigen remains unidentified.

This CDR3 is 15 amino acids long. Germline CDR1 reads LGHDT; CDR2 reads YNNKEL (reference sequence). The germline V and J ends were trimmed by 8 bases and 4 bases, with 18 bases remaining between them. The V gene is TRBV3-1, the J gene TRBJ1-3; D is uncertain. Material for sequencing was blood, either unsorted or a sorted T cell fraction (not recorded which). This TCR derives from a female donor with ankylosing spondylitis or in good health (not recorded which). CDR3: CASCPALRSGNTIYF. CDR3 nucleotide sequence: TGTGCCAGCTGCCCGGCCCTCCGGTCAGGAAACACCATATATTTT.